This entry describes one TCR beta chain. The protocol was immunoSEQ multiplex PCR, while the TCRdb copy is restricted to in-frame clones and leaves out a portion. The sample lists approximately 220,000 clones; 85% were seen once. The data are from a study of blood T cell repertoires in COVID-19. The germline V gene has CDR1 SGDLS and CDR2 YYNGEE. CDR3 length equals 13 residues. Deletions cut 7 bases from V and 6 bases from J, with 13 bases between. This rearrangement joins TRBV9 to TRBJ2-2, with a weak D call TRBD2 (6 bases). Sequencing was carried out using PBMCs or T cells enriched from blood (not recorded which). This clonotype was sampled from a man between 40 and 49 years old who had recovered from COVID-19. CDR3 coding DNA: TGTGCCAGCGGGCGGGGAGACGCCGGGGAGCTGTTTTTT. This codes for CASGRGDAGELFF.